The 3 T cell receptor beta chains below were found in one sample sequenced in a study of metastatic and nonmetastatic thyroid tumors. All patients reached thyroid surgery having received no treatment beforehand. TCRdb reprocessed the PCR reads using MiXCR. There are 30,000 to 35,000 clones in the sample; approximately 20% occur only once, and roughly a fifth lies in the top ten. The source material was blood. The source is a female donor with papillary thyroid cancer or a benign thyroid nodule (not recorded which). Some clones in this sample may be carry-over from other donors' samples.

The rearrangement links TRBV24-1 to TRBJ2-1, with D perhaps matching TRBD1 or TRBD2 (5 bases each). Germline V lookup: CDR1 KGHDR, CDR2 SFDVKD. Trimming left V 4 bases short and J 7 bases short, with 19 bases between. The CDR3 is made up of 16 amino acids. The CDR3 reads CATSDRGGPRRNEQFF. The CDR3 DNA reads TGTGCCACCAGTGACCGTGGGGGACCTCGACGGAATGAGCAGTTCTTC.

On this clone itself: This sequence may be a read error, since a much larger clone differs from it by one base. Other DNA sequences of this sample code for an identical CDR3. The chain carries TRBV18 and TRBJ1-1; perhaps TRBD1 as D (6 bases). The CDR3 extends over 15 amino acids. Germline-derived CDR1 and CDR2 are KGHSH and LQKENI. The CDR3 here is CASSPPGGRNTEAFF. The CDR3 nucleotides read TGTGCCAGCTCTCCACCCGGGGGCCGCAACACTGAAGCTTTCTTT. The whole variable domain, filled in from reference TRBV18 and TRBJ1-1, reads NAGVMQNPRHLVRRRGQEARLRCSPMKGHSHVYWYRQLPEEGLKFMVYLQKENIIDESGMPKERFSAEFPKEGPSILRIQQVVRGDSAAYFCASSPPGGRNTEAFFGQGTRLTVV.

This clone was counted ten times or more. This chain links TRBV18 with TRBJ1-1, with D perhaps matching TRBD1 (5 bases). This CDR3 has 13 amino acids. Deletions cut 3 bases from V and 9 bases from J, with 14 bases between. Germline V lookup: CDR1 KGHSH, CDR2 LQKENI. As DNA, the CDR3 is TGTGCCAGCTCACCGGCCGGGACGGTAAAAGCTTTCTTT. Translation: CASSPAGTVKAFF.